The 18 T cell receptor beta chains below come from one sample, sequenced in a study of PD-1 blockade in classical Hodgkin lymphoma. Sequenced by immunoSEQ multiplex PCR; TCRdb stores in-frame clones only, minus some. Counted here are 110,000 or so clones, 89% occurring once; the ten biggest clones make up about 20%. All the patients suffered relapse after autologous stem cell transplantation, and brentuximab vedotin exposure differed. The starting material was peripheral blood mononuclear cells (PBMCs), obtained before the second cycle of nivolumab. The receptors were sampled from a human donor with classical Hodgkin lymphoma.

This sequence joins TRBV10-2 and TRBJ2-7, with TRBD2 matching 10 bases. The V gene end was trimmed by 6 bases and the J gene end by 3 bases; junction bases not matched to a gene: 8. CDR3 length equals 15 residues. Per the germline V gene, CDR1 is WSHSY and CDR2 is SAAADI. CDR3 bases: TGCGCCAGCAGAGGGTTGATAGCGGGAGGCTACGAGCAGTACTTC. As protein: CASRGLIAGGYEQYF.

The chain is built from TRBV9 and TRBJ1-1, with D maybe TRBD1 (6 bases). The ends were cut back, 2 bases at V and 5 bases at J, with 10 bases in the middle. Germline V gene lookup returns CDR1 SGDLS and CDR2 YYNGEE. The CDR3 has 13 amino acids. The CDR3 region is CASSVRGGTEAFF. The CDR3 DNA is TGTGCCAGCAGCGTCAGAGGGGGAACTGAAGCTTTCTTT.

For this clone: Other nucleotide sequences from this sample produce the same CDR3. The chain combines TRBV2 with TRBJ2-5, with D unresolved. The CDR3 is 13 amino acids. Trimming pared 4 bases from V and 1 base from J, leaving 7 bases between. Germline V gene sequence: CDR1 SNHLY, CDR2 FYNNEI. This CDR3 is CASSVSVQETQYF. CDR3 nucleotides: TGTGCCAGCAGTGTTTCTGTCCAAGAGACCCAGTACTTC.

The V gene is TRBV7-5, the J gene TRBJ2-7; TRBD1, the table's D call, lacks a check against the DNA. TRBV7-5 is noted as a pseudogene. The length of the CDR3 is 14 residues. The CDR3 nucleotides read TGTGTCAGAAGCCAGCGCAGGACAGACCACGAGCAGTACTTC. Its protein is CVRSQRRTDHEQYF.

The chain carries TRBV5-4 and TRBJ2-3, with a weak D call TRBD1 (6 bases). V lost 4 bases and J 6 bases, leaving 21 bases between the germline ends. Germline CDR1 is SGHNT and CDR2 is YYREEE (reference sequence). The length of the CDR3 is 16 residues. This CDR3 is CASSTPAGGRSDTQYF. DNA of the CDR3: TGTGCCAGCAGCACCCCGGCTGGGGGCCGGAGTGATACGCAGTATTTT.

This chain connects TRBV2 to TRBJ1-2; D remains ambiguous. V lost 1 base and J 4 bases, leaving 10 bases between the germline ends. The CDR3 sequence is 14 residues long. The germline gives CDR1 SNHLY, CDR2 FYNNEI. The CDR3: CASSEVPSIYGYTF. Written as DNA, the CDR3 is TGTGCCAGCAGTGAAGTTCCGAGTATCTATGGCTACACCTTC.

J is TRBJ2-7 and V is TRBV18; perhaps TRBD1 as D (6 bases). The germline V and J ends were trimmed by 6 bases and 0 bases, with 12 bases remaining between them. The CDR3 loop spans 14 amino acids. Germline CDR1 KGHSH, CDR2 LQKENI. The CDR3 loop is CASSRAGDSYEQYF. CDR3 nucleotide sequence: TGTGCCAGCTCTAGGGCAGGGGACTCCTACGAGCAGTACTTC.

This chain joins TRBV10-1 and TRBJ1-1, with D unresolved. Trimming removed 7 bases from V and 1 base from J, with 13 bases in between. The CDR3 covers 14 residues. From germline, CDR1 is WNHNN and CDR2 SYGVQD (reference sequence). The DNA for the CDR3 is TGCGCCAGCACCTCCGGGCCACGGAACACTGAAGCTTTCTTT. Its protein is CASTSGPRNTEAFF.

DNA of the CDR3: TGCGCCAGCAGCTTGGGCCCTGGCGGCTACGAGCAGTACTTC. The encoded protein is CASSLGPGGYEQYF. The rearrangement joins TRBV5-1 to TRBJ2-7; D unresolved. The V gene's germline CDR1 is SGHRS and CDR2 YFSETQ. Deletions cut 0 bases from V and 3 bases from J, with 10 bases between. The CDR3 covers 14 residues.

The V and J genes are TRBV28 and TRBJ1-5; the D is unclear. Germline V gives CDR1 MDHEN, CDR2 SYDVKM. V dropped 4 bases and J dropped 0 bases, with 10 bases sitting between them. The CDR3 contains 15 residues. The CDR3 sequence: CASSSPGYSNQPQHF. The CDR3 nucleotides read TGTGCCAGCAGTTCCCCGGGGTATAGCAATCAGCCCCAGCATTTT. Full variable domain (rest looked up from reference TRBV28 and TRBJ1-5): DVKVTQSSRYLVKRTGEKVFLECVQDMDHENMFWYRQDPGLGLRLIYFSYDVKMKEKGDIPEGYSVSREKKERFSLILESASTNQTSMYLCASSSPGYSNQPQHFGDGTRLSIL.

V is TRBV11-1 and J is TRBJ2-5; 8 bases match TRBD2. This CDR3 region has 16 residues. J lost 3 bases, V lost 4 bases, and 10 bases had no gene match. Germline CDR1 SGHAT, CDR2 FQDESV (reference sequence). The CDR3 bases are TGTGCCAGCAGCTCCATTGGCGGGAGGCCAAAAGAGACCCAGTACTTC. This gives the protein CASSSIGGRPKETQYF.

The CDR3 loop reads CARPRGGHGYTF. The CDR3 coding sequence is TGCGCCAGACCGAGGGGGGGCCATGGCTACACCTTC. The chain recombines TRBV5-1 with TRBJ1-2, with D maybe TRBD1 (6 bases). V lost 8 bases to trimming and J lost 6 bases, with 14 bases between them. This CDR3 comprises 12 residues. The germline V gene has CDR1 SGHRS and CDR2 YFSETQ.

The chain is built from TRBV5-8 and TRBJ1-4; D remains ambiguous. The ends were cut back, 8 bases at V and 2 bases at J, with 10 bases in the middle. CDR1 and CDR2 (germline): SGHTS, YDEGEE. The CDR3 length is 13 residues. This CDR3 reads CASKGPTNEKLFF. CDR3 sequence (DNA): TGTGCCAGTAAGGGTCCTACTAATGAAAAACTGTTTTTT.

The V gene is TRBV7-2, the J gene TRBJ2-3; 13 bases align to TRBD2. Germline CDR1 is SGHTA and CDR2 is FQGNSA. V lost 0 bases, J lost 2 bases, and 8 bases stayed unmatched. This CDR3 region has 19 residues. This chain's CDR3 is CASSLARGGLAGITDTQYF. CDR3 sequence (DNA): TGTGCCAGCAGCTTAGCCAGGGGGGGACTAGCGGGAATCACAGATACGCAGTATTTT.

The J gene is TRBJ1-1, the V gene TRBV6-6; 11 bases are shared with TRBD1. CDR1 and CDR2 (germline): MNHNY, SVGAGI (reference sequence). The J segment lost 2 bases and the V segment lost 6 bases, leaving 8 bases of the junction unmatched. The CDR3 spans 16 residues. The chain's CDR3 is CASSPAGTGGNTEAFF. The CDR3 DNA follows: TGTGCCAGCAGCCCAGCCGGGACAGGGGGTAACACTGAAGCTTTCTTT.

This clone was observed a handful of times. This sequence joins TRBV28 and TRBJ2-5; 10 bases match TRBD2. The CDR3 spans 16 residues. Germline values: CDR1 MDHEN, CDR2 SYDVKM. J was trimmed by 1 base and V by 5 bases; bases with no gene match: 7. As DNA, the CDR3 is TGTGCCAGCAGTCCCTGGGCTAGCGGGGGCCAAGAGACCCAGTACTTC. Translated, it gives CASSPWASGGQETQYF.

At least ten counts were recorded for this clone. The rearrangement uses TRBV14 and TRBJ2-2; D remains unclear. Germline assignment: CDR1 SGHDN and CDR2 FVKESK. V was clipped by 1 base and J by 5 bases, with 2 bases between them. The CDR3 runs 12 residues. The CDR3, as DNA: TGTGCCAGCAGCCAAGTGACCGGGGAGCTGTTTTTT. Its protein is CASSQVTGELFF.

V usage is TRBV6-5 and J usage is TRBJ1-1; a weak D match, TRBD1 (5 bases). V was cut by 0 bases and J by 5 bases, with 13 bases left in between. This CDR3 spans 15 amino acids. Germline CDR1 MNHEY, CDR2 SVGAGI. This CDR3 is CASSYSSYGATEAFF. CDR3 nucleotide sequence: TGTGCCAGCAGTTACTCGTCCTACGGGGCTACTGAAGCTTTCTTT.